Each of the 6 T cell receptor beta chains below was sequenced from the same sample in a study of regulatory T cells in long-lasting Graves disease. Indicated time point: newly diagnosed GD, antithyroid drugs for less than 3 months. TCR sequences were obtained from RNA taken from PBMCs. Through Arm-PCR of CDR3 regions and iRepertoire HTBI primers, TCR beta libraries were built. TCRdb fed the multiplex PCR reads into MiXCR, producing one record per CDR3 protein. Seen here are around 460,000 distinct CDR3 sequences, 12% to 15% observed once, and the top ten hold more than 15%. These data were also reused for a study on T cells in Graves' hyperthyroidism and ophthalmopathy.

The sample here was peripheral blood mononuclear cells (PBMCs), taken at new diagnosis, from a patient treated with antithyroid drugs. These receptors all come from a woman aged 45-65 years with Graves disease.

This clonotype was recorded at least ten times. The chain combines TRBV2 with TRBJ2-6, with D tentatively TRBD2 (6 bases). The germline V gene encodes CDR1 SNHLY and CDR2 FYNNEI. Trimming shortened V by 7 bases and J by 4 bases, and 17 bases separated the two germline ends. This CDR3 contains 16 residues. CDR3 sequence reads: CASTPDGGSGANVLTF. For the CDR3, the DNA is TGTGCCAGCACCCCTGACGGGGGATCGGGGGCCAACGTCCTGACTTTC.

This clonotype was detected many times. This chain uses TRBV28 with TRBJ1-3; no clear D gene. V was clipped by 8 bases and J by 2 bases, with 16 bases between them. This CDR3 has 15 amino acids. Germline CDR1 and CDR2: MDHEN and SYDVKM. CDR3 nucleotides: TGTGCCAGCTCTCAACTTGCGGCAGCTGGAAACACCATATATTTT. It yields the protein CASSQLAAAGNTIYF. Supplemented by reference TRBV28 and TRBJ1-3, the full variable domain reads DVKVTQSSRYLVKRTGEKVFLECVQDMDHENMFWYRQDPGLGLRLIYFSYDVKMKEKGDIPEGYSVSREKKERFSLILESASTNQTSMYLCASSQLAAAGNTIYFGEGSWLTVV.

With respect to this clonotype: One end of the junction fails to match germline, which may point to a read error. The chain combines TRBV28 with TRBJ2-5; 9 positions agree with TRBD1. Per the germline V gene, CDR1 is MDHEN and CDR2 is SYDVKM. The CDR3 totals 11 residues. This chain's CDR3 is CASSETGGVSF. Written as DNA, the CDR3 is TGTGCCAGCAGTGAGACAGGGGGTGTAAGTTTC.

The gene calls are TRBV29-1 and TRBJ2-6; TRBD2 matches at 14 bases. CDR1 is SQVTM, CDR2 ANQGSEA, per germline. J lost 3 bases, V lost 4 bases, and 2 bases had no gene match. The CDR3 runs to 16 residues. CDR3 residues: CSVVGLAGVGANVLTF. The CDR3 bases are TGCAGCGTTGTGGGACTAGCGGGAGTTGGGGCCAACGTCCTGACTTTC. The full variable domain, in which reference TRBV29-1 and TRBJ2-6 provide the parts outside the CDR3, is SAVISQKPSRDICQRGTSLTIQCQVDSQVTMMFWYRQQPGQSLTLIATANQGSEATYESGFVIDKFPISRPNLTFSTLTVSNMSPEDSSIYLCSVVGLAGVGANVLTFGAGSRLTVL.

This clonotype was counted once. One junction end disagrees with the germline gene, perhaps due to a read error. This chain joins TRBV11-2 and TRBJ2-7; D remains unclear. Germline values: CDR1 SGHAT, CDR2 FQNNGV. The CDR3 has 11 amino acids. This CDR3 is CASSFSYEQCF. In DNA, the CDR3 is TGTGCCAGCAGTTTCTCCTACGAGCAGTGCTTC. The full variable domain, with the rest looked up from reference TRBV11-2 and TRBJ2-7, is EAGVAQSPRYKIIEKRQSVAFWCNPISGHATLYWYQQILGQGPKLLIQFQNNGVVDDSQLPKDRFSAERLKGVDSTLKIQPAKLEDSAVYLCASSFSYEQCFGPGTRLTVT.

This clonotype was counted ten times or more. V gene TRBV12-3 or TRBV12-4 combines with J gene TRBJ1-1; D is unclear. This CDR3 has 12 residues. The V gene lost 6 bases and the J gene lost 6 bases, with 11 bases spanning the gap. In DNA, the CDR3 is TGTGCCAGCAGGGTTGCCTCCGCTGAAGCTTTCTTT. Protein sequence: CASRVASAEAFF.